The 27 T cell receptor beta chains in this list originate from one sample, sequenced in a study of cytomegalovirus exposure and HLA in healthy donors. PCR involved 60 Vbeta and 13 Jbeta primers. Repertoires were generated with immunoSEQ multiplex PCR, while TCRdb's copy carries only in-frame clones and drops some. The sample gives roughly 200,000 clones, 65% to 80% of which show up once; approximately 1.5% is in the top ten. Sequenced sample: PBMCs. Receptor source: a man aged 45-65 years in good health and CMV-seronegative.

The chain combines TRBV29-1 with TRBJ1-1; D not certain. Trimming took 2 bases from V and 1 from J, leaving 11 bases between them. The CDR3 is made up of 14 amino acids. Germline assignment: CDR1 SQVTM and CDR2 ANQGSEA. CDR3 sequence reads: CSVEKPPGNTEAFF. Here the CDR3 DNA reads TGCAGCGTTGAAAAACCCCCGGGGAACACTGAAGCTTTCTTT.

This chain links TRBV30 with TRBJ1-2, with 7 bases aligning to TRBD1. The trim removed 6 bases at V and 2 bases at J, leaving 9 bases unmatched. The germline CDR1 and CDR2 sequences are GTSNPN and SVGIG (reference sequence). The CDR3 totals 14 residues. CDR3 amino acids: CACIGTVRNYGYTF. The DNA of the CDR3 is TGTGCCTGTATTGGGACAGTGCGGAACTATGGCTACACCTTC.

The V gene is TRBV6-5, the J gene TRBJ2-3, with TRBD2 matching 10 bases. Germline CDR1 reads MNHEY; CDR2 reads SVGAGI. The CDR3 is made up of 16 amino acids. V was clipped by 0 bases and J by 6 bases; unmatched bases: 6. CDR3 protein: CASSYSGLAVGDTQYF. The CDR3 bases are TGTGCCAGCAGTTACTCTGGACTAGCGGTGGGGGATACGCAGTATTTT.

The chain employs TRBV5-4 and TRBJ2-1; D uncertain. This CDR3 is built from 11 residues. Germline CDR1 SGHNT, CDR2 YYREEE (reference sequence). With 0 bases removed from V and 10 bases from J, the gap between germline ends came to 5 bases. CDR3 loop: CASSLGAEQFF. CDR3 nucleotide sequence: TGTGCCAGCAGCTTGGGAGCGGAGCAGTTCTTC.

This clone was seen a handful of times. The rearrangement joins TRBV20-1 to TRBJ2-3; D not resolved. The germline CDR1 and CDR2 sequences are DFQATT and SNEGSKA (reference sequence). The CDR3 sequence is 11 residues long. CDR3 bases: TGCAGCCTTCGCTTCGGGGATACGCAGTATTTT. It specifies CSLRFGDTQYF.

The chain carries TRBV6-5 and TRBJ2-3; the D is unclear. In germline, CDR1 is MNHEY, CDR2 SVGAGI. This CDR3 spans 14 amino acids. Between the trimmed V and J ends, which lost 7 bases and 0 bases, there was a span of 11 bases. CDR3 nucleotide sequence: TGTGCCAGCAACCCGAGCGCTAGCACAGATACGCAGTATTTT. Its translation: CASNPSASTDTQYF.

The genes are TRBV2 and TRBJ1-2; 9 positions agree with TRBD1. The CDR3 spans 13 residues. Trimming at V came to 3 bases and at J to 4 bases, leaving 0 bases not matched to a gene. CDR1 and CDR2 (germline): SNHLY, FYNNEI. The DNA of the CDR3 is TGTGCCAGCAGTGAGACAGGGGGCTATGGCTACACCTTC. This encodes CASSETGGYGYTF.

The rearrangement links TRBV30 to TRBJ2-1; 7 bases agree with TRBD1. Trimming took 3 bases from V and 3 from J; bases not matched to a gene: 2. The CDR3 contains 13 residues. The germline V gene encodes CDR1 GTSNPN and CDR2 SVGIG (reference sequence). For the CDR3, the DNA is TGTGCCTGGAGAGACAGGGACTACAATGAGCAGTTCTTC. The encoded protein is CAWRDRDYNEQFF.

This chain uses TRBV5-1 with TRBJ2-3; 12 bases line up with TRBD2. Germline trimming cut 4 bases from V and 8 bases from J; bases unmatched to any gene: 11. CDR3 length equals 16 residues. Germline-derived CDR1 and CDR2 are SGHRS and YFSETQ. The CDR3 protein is CASSPSLAGGPRTQYF. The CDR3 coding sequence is TGCGCCAGCAGCCCGTCTCTAGCGGGAGGGCCCCGTACGCAGTATTTT.

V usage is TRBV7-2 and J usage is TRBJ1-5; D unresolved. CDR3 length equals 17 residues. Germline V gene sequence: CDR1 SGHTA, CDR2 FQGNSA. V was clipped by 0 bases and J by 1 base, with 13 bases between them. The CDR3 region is CASSLAGFSRSNQPQHF. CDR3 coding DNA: TGTGCCAGCAGCTTAGCCGGGTTTAGCAGAAGCAATCAGCCCCAGCATTTT. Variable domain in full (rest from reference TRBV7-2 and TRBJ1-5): GAGVSQSPSNKVTEKGKDVELRCDPISGHTALYWYRQSLGQGLEFLIYFQGNSAPDKSGLPSDRFSAERTGGSVSTLTIQRTQQEDSAVYLCASSLAGFSRSNQPQHFGDGTRLSIL.

CDR3 amino acids: CASSLGGGTNEKLFF. In nucleotides, the CDR3 is TGTGCCAGCAGCTTAGGTGGAGGAACTAATGAAAAACTGTTTTTT. The gene calls are TRBV7-3 and TRBJ1-4; D uncertain. Germline CDR1 is SGHTA and CDR2 is FQGTGA. The CDR3 spans 15 residues. Between the trimmed V and J ends, which lost 2 bases and 1 base, there was a span of 8 bases.

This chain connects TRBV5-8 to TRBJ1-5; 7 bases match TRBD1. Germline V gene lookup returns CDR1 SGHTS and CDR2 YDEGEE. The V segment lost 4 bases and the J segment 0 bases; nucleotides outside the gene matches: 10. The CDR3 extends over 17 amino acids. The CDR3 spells CASSDRARQLSNQPQHF. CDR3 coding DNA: TGTGCCAGCAGCGACAGGGCACGACAGCTTAGCAATCAGCCCCAGCATTTT.

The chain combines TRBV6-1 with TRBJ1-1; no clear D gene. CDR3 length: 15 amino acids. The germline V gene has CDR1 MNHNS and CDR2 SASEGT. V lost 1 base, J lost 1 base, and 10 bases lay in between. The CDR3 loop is CASSEDHPGNTEAFF. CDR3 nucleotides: TGTGCCAGCAGTGAAGACCACCCCGGGAACACTGAAGCTTTCTTT.

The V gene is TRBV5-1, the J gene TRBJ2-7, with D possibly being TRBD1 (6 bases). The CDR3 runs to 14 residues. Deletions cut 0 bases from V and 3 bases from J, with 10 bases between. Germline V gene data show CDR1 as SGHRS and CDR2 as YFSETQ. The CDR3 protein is CASSLAGEYYEQYF. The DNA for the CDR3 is TGCGCCAGCAGCTTGGCAGGGGAGTACTACGAGCAGTACTTC.

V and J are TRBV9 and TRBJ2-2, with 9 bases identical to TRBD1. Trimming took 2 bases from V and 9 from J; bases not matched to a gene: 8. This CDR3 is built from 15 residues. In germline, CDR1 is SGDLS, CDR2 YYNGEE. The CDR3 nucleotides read TGTGCCAGCAGCGTGGGACAGGGTGGTGGCAGGGAGCTGTTTTTT. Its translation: CASSVGQGGGRELFF.

CDR3 sequence reads: CASSVGGWAGGPYNEQFF. The CDR3 DNA reads TGTGCCAGCAGCGTAGGGGGGTGGGCGGGAGGGCCCTACAATGAGCAGTTCTTC. The chain combines TRBV9 with TRBJ2-1; 9 positions match TRBD2. The CDR3 runs 18 residues. Losses at the gene ends were 0 bases for V and 2 bases for J; bases not matched to a gene: 9. CDR1 is SGDLS, CDR2 YYNGEE, per germline.

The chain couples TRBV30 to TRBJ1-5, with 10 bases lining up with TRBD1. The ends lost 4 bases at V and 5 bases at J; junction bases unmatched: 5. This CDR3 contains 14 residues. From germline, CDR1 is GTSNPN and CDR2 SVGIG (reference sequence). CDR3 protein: CAWTRDRGDQPQHF. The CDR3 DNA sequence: TGTGCCTGGACTAGGGACAGGGGCGATCAGCCCCAGCATTTT.

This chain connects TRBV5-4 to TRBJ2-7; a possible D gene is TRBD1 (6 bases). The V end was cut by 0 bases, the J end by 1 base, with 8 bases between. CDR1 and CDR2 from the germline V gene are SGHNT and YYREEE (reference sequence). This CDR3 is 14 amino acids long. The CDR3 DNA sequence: TGTGCCAGCAGCTTGGGAGACAGGTCCTACGAGCAGTACTTC. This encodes CASSLGDRSYEQYF.

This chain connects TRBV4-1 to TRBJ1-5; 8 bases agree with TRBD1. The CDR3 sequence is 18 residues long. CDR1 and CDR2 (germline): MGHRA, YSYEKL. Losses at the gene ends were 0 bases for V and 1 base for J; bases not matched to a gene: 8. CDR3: CASSQEVRGLRSNQPQHF. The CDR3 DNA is TGCGCCAGCAGCCAAGAAGTCAGGGGGCTGAGGAGCAATCAGCCCCAGCATTTT.

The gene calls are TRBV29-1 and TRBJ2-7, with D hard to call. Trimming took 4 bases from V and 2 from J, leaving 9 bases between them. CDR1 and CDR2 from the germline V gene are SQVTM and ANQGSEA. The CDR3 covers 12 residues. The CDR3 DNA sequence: TGCAGCGTTGTCCCTAGAGCCTACGAGCAGTACTTC. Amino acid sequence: CSVVPRAYEQYF.

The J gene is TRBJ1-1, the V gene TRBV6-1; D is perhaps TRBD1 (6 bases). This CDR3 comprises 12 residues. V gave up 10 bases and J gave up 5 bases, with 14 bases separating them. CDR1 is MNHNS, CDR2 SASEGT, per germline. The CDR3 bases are TGTGCCACCACGTTAGACAGGACTGAAGCTTTCTTT. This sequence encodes CATTLDRTEAFF.

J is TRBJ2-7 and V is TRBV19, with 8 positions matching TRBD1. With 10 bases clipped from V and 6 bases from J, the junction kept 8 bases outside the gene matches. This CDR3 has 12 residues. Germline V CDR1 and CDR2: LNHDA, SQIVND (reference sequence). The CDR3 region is CATGTGGSEQYF. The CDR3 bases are TGTGCCACCGGGACAGGAGGCAGCGAGCAGTACTTC. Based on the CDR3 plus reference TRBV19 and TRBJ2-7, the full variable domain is DGGITQSPKYLFRKEGQNVTLSCEQNLNHDAMYWYRQDPGQGLRLIYYSQIVNDFQKGDIAEGYSVSREKKESFPLTVTSAQKNPTAFYLCATGTGGSEQYFGPGTRLTVT.

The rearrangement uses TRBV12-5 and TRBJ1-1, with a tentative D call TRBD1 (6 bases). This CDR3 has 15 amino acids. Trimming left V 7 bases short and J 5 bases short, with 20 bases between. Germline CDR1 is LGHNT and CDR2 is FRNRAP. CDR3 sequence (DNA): TGTGCTAGTGATTTTAGCCTCAGGGGTGGGACTGAAGCTTTCTTT. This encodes CASDFSLRGGTEAFF.

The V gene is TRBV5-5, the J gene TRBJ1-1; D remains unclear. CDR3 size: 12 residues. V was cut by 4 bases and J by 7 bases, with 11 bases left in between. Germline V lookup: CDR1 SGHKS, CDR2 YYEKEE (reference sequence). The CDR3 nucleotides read TGTGCCAGCAGCCCCGCGGGGTTTGAAGCTTTCTTT. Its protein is CASSPAGFEAFF.

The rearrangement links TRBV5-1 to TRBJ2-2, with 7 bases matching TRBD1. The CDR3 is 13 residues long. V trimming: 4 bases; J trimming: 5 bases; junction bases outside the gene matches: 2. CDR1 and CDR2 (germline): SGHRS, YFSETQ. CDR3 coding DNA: TGCGCCAGCAGCAGACAGGGAACCGGGGAGCTGTTTTTT. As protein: CASSRQGTGELFF.

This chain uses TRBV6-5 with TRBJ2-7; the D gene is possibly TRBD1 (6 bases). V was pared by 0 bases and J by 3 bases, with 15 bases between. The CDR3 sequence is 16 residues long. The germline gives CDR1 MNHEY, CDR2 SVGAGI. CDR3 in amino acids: CASSYSSTGSLYEQYF. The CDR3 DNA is TGTGCCAGCAGTTACTCATCAACAGGGAGTCTCTACGAGCAGTACTTC.

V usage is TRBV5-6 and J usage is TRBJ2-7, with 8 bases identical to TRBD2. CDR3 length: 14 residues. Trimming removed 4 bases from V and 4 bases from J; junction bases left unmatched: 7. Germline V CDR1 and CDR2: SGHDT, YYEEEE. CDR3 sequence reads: CASSLSGSSYEQYF. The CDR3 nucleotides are TGTGCCAGCAGCCTCAGCGGGAGCTCTTACGAGCAGTACTTC.